These 12 T cell receptor beta chains were sequenced from one sample in a study of siplizumab effects on memory and regulatory T cells. TCRdb's copy holds only in-frame clones and misses some; the assay was immunoSEQ multiplex PCR. Counted here are over 90,000 clones, around 90% occurring once; the ten biggest clones make up about 1.1%. The specimen sequenced was CD4+ T cells sorted from blood. These receptors were taken from a human donor in good health.

The V gene is TRBV2, the J gene TRBJ1-1; D is ambiguous. Germline V gene lookup returns CDR1 SNHLY and CDR2 FYNNEI. V lost 4 bases, J lost 1 base, and 10 bases lay in between. The CDR3 has 14 amino acids. CDR3 loop: CASSVSIGNTEAFF. In DNA form, the CDR3 reads TGTGCCAGCAGTGTATCGATAGGGAACACTGAAGCTTTCTTT.

This clone was seen once. The rearrangement joins TRBV25-1 to TRBJ1-5; TRBD1 matches 7 bases. The germline V gene has CDR1 MGHDK and CDR2 SYGVNS. V shed 6 bases, J shed 5 bases, and the junction held 1 base outside the gene matches. The CDR3 is made up of 12 amino acids. The CDR3 DNA follows: TGTGCCAGCAGCAGGGGGGATCAGCCCCAGCATTTT. This codes for CASSRGDQPQHF.

The chain has TRBV18 and TRBJ1-5, with 10 positions matching TRBD1. Germline V CDR1 and CDR2: KGHSH, LQKENI. The CDR3 is made up of 14 amino acids. Trimming took 5 bases from V and 6 from J; bases not matched to a gene: 4. CDR3 coding DNA: TGTGCCAGCTCAACGGGACAGGGGAGTCAGCCCCAGCATTTT. Translation gives CASSTGQGSQPQHF. The whole variable domain, remainder taken from reference TRBV18 and TRBJ1-5, is NAGVMQNPRHLVRRRGQEARLRCSPMKGHSHVYWYRQLPEEGLKFMVYLQKENIIDESGMPKERFSAEFPKEGPSILRIQQVVRGDSAAYFCASSTGQGSQPQHFGDGTRLSIL.

Remarks on this clone: Mismatch with germline at one junction end may stem from a read error. This sequence joins TRBV5-1 and TRBJ2-3, with 9 nucleotides matching TRBD2. Germline V CDR1 and CDR2: SGHRS, YFSETQ. The CDR3 contains 12 residues. The CDR3 DNA reads as TGCGCCAGCAGTTCACTAGCGGGCCGAATAAATTTT. It translates to CASSSLAGRINF. The whole variable domain, remainder taken from reference TRBV5-1 and TRBJ2-3, is KAGVTQTPRYLIKTRGQQVTLSCSPISGHRSVSWYQQTPGQGLQFLFEYFSETQRNKGNFPGRFSGRQFSNSRSEMNVSTLELGDSALYLCASSSLAGRINFGPGTRLTVL.

The chain joins TRBV12-5 to TRBJ2-1, with D possibly being TRBD2 (5 bases). CDR1 is LGHNT and CDR2 is FRNRAP in the germline V gene. The CDR3 sequence is 16 residues long. V was clipped by 6 bases and J by 2 bases, with 17 bases between them. CDR3 residues: CASGGSGSLTYNEQFF. The CDR3 DNA reads as TGTGCTAGTGGGGGGTCGGGGAGTCTGACCTACAATGAGCAGTTCTTC.

This chain uses TRBV2 with TRBJ2-7, with 7 bases matching TRBD1. This CDR3 has 13 amino acids. V was pared by 11 bases and J by 3 bases, with 10 bases of the junction left unmatched. CDR1 SNHLY and CDR2 FYNNEI come from the germline V gene. The CDR3 DNA is TGTGCCGGCCAACGGGACAGTATCTACGAGCAGTACTTC. Amino acids: CAGQRDSIYEQYF.

V gene TRBV4-1 combines with J gene TRBJ2-5; TRBD2 might be the D (6 bases). The CDR3 length is 16 residues. Looked up from germline, CDR1 is MGHRA and CDR2 is YSYEKL. V lost 0 bases and J lost 4, with 15 bases in between. CDR3 DNA sequence: TGCGCCAGCAGCCAAGATCGAAGACTAGGGTCAGAGACCCAGTACTTC. Encoded protein: CASSQDRRLGSETQYF.

The chain has TRBV28 and TRBJ1-5, with 10 positions matching TRBD1. The junction had 7 bases not matched to a gene; V was cut back by 3 bases and J by 5 bases. There are 16 residues in the CDR3. The germline CDR1 and CDR2 sequences are MDHEN and SYDVKM. In nucleotides, the CDR3 is TGTGCCAGCAGTTTCGGACCCGGGACAGGGGATCAGCCCCAGCATTTT. Encoded protein: CASSFGPGTGDQPQHF. Full variable domain (rest looked up from reference TRBV28 and TRBJ1-5): DVKVTQSSRYLVKRTGEKVFLECVQDMDHENMFWYRQDPGLGLRLIYFSYDVKMKEKGDIPEGYSVSREKKERFSLILESASTNQTSMYLCASSFGPGTGDQPQHFGDGTRLSIL.

The rearrangement joins TRBV27 to TRBJ2-5, with TRBD1 identical over 10 bases. The CDR3 is 14 residues long. Losses at the gene ends were 3 bases for V and 5 bases for J; bases not matched to a gene: 3. Germline V gene sequence: CDR1 MNHEY, CDR2 SMNVEV (reference sequence). The CDR3 here is CASSLTGGRETQYF. Here the CDR3 DNA reads TGTGCCAGCAGTTTGACAGGGGGCCGGGAGACCCAGTACTTC.

The chain uses TRBV6-5 and TRBJ2-1, with a tentative D call TRBD2 (5 bases). This CDR3 is 14 amino acids long. Looked up from germline, CDR1 is MNHEY and CDR2 is SVGAGI. Trimming took off 3 bases at V and 8 bases at J, with 14 bases between the two ends. CDR3 sequence (DNA): TGTGCCAGCAGTTATCGCGGGTGGAGTTATGAGCAGTTCTTC. Protein product: CASSYRGWSYEQFF.

V is TRBV19 and J is TRBJ2-7; TRBD1 agrees at 10 bases. From germline, CDR1 is LNHDA and CDR2 SQIVND (reference sequence). V shed 5 bases and J 2 bases; nucleotides not matched to a gene: 9. The CDR3 has 16 residues. CDR3 in amino acids: CASSPPRGTGAYEQYF. As DNA, the CDR3 is TGTGCCAGTAGTCCCCCCCGTGGGACAGGGGCCTACGAGCAGTACTTC.

The chain joins TRBV5-1 to TRBJ2-2; 13 nucleotides match TRBD2. Germline lookup yields CDR1 SGHRS and CDR2 YFSETQ. Trimming took 2 bases from V and 0 from J; bases not matched to a gene: 4. The CDR3 totals 18 residues. The CDR3 DNA reads as TGCGCCAGCAGCTTATTTGGGACTAGCGGGGCGAACACCGGGGAGCTGTTTTTT. Its protein is CASSLFGTSGANTGELFF.